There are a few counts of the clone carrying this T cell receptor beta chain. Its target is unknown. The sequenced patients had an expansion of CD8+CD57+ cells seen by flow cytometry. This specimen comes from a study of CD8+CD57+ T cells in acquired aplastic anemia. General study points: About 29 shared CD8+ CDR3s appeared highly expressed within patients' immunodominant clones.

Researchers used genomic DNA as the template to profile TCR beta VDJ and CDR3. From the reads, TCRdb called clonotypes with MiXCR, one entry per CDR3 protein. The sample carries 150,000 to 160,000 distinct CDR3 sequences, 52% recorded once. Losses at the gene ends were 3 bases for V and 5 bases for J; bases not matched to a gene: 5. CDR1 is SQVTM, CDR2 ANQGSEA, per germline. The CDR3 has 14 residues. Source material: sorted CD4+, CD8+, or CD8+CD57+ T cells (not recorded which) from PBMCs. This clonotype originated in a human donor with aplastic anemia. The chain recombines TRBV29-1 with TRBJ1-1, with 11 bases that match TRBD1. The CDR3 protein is CSVEGTGGRTEAFF. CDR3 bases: TGCAGCGTTGAGGGGACAGGGGGGAGGACTGAAGCTTTCTTT.